The 22 T cell receptor beta chains below were found in one sample sequenced in a study of blood T cell repertoires in COVID-19. Method: immunoSEQ multiplex PCR; TCRdb's copy keeps in-frame clones and lacks some. The sample lists around 190,000 clones; more than 75% were seen once. Sequencing used PBMCs or T cells enriched from blood (not recorded which). Receptor source: a man aged 35 to 55 with acute COVID-19.

The chain has TRBV5-1 and TRBJ1-4; a weak D match, TRBD1 (5 bases). The V end was cut by 0 bases, the J end by 4 bases, with 10 bases between. CDR3 size: 15 residues. The germline V gene encodes CDR1 SGHRS and CDR2 YFSETQ. CDR3 protein: CASSLAPGVNEKLFF. CDR3 nucleotides: TGCGCCAGCAGCTTGGCCCCGGGGGTTAATGAAAAACTGTTTTTT. Variable domain in full (rest from reference TRBV5-1 and TRBJ1-4): KAGVTQTPRYLIKTRGQQVTLSCSPISGHRSVSWYQQTPGQGLQFLFEYFSETQRNKGNFPGRFSGRQFSNSRSEMNVSTLELGDSALYLCASSLAPGVNEKLFFGSGTQLSVL.

This sequence joins TRBV6-1 and TRBJ1-4; D may be TRBD1 (5 bases). CDR3 length equals 15 residues. The V gene's germline CDR1 is MNHNS and CDR2 SASEGT. V was pared by 1 base and J by 5 bases, with 11 bases between. The CDR3 DNA follows: TGTGCCAGCAGTGAAGAAAGGGGTTGGAATGAAAAACTGTTTTTT. Translation: CASSEERGWNEKLFF.

The chain couples TRBV7-9 to TRBJ2-3; 10 bases are a match to TRBD2. The germline V gene encodes CDR1 SEHNR and CDR2 FQNEAQ (reference sequence). This CDR3 spans 16 amino acids. With 5 bases clipped from V and 1 base from J, the junction kept 6 bases outside the gene matches. CDR3 DNA: TGTGCCAGCAGCCCCTGGGGGACTAGCGGCACAGATACGCAGTATTTT. Protein: CASSPWGTSGTDTQYF.

The chain couples TRBV6-5 to TRBJ1-4, with D tentatively TRBD1 (5 bases). In germline, CDR1 is MNHEY, CDR2 SVGAGI. V was pared by 4 bases and J by 5 bases, with 14 bases between. This CDR3 contains 15 residues. CDR3 amino acids: CASSSPGVTNEKLFF. The CDR3 DNA sequence: TGTGCCAGCAGTTCCCCGGGGGTGACAAATGAAAAACTGTTTTTT.

The chain carries TRBV7-9 and TRBJ1-4; 7 bases align to TRBD1. The J segment lost 8 bases and the V segment lost 4 bases, leaving 13 bases of the junction unmatched. This CDR3 spans 16 amino acids. Germline V gives CDR1 SEHNR, CDR2 FQNEAQ (reference sequence). The CDR3 protein is CASSSRQGTEKEKLFF. The CDR3 bases are TGTGCCAGCAGCTCAAGACAGGGCACAGAAAAGGAAAAACTGTTTTTT.

This clone was observed once. This chain uses TRBV29-1 with TRBJ1-2; 7 nucleotides agree with TRBD1. Trimming removed 7 bases from V and 1 base from J; junction bases left unmatched: 6. This CDR3 region has 13 residues. Germline V gives CDR1 SQVTM, CDR2 ANQGSEA. The CDR3 spells CSDTGQDNYGYTF. DNA for the CDR3: TGCAGCGATACCGGACAGGATAACTATGGCTACACCTTC.

The chain recombines TRBV5-1 with TRBJ1-1; the D gene is possibly TRBD1 (5 bases). The CDR3 is 13 amino acids. Germline lookup yields CDR1 SGHRS and CDR2 YFSETQ. Trimming took off 2 bases at V and 5 bases at J, with 10 bases between the two ends. The CDR3 protein is CASSFGGETEAFF. Here the CDR3 DNA reads TGCGCCAGCAGCTTCGGGGGGGAAACTGAAGCTTTCTTT.

This sequence joins TRBV15 and TRBJ2-7; D perhaps matches TRBD2 (6 bases). Looked up from germline, CDR1 is LNHNV and CDR2 is YYDKDF (reference sequence). Trimming left V 5 bases short and J 3 bases short, with 17 bases between. The CDR3 length is 15 residues. CDR3 in DNA: TGTGCCACCAGCCGTAGACTAGAGGGGAACTACGAGCAGTACTTC. Amino acid sequence: CATSRRLEGNYEQYF.

The chain links TRBV24-1 to TRBJ2-2; TRBD2 agrees at 8 bases. The germline gives CDR1 KGHDR, CDR2 SFDVKD. CDR3 length: 17 amino acids. With 4 bases clipped from V and 3 bases from J, the junction kept 9 bases outside the gene matches. CDR3 nucleotide sequence: TGTGCCACCAGTGACCTTAGTCTAGCGGGCGACACCGGGGAGCTGTTTTTT. It specifies CATSDLSLAGDTGELFF.

The V and J genes are TRBV29-1 and TRBJ2-3; D gene uncertain. The CDR3 is 13 amino acids. From germline, CDR1 is SQVTM and CDR2 ANQGSEA. V lost 6 bases and J lost 5, with 15 bases in between. CDR3 DNA sequence: TGCAGCGTGCTAGTGAACCGTGAAGATACGCAGTATTTT. Its translation is CSVLVNREDTQYF.

The sample holds one count of this clone. The rearrangement uses TRBV7-9 and TRBJ2-5; 9 bases agree with TRBD1. The length of the CDR3 is 15 residues. Germline V gives CDR1 SEHNR, CDR2 FQNEAQ (reference sequence). Trimming cost V 3 bases and J 5 bases; bases outside gene matches: 7. CDR3 nucleotide sequence: TGTGCCAGCAGCTTTGGGACAGGGCGGAGGGAGACCCAGTACTTC. It is translated as CASSFGTGRRETQYF.

The J gene is TRBJ1-1, the V gene TRBV9, with D possibly TRBD1 on 5 matching bases. The V end was cut by 3 bases, the J end by 3 bases, with 15 bases between. The germline V gene encodes CDR1 SGDLS and CDR2 YYNGEE. The CDR3 contains 15 residues. CDR3 nucleotides: TGTGCCAGCAGCGGACGAGTAGGGGTAGACACTGAAGCTTTCTTT. Protein product: CASSGRVGVDTEAFF.

The rearrangement links TRBV9 to TRBJ2-7; D perhaps matches TRBD2 (6 bases). The CDR3 has 16 residues. V lost 3 bases, J lost 1 base, and 17 bases lay in between. CDR1 and CDR2 from the germline V gene are SGDLS and YYNGEE. The CDR3 DNA follows: TGTGCCAGCAGCGCCTCCGGGACTTACCTTTCCTACGAGCAGTACTTC. Protein product: CASSASGTYLSYEQYF.

This chain connects TRBV12-3 or TRBV12-4 to TRBJ2-7; D is unresolved. This CDR3 comprises 12 residues. V was pared by 3 bases and J by 1 base, with 4 bases between. The chain's CDR3 is CASSFASYEQYF. The CDR3 bases are TGTGCCAGCAGTTTTGCGTCCTACGAGCAGTACTTC.

The chain is built from TRBV19 and TRBJ2-2; 10 positions agree with TRBD2. Germline-derived CDR1 and CDR2 are LNHDA and SQIVND (reference sequence). Trimming removed 7 bases from V and 1 base from J; junction bases left unmatched: 3. The CDR3 consists of 15 residues. CDR3 loop: CASTSSGGNTGELFF. CDR3 bases: TGTGCCAGTACTTCTAGCGGGGGGAACACCGGGGAGCTGTTTTTT. The variable domain in full, completed from reference TRBV19 and TRBJ2-2, reads DGGITQSPKYLFRKEGQNVTLSCEQNLNHDAMYWYRQDPGQGLRLIYYSQIVNDFQKGDIAEGYSVSREKKESFPLTVTSAQKNPTAFYLCASTSSGGNTGELFFGEGSRLTVL.

This clone turned up a few times. This chain joins TRBV4-1 and TRBJ1-5; D gene ambiguous. Germline CDR1 MGHRA, CDR2 YSYEKL. V was clipped by 0 bases and J by 7 bases, with 10 bases between them. CDR3 length: 14 amino acids. In nucleotides, the CDR3 is TGCGCCAGCAGCCAAGAGGTAGCGGTACAGCCCCAGCATTTT. Translating gives CASSQEVAVQPQHF.

V usage is TRBV2 and J usage is TRBJ1-5; D is uncertain. CDR1 SNHLY and CDR2 FYNNEI come from the germline V gene. This CDR3 is 13 amino acids long. The V end lost 6 bases, the J end lost 3 bases, and 9 bases lay between the germline ends. As DNA, the CDR3 is TGTGCCAGCAGGAGGGAGCTCAATCAGCCCCAGCATTTT. This codes for CASRRELNQPQHF.

This chain uses TRBV11-2 with TRBJ2-7; TRBD1 aligns across 7 bases. The ends lost 0 bases at V and 0 bases at J; junction bases unmatched: 14. Germline V gene data show CDR1 as SGHAT and CDR2 as FQNNGV. This CDR3 has 19 residues. The CDR3 sequence: CASSLDSLWGQRSSYEQYF. The CDR3 coding sequence is TGTGCCAGCAGCTTAGATTCGTTGTGGGGACAGCGGAGCTCCTACGAGCAGTACTTC.

The V and J genes are TRBV12-5 and TRBJ2-2; 8 bases agree with TRBD2. This CDR3 contains 17 residues. Trimming cost V 6 bases and J 3 bases; bases outside gene matches: 12. From germline, CDR1 is LGHNT and CDR2 FRNRAP. Here the CDR3 DNA reads TGTGCTAGTGGCCTACCCCCGGGAGGGCCACACACCGGGGAGCTGTTTTTT. This sequence encodes CASGLPPGGPHTGELFF. Full variable domain (outside the CDR3, taken from reference TRBV12-5 and TRBJ2-2): DARVTQTPRHKVTEMGQEVTMRCQPILGHNTVFWYRQTMMQGLELLAYFRNRAPLDDSGMPKDRFSAEMPDATLATLKIQPSEPRDSAVYFCASGLPPGGPHTGELFFGEGSRLTVL.

This rearrangement joins TRBV6-5 to TRBJ2-1, with TRBD1 matching over 10 bases. Germline CDR1 reads MNHEY; CDR2 reads SVGAGI. V trimming: 6 bases; J trimming: 9 bases; junction bases outside the gene matches: 5. The CDR3 length is 13 residues. CDR3 residues: CASRARDRGEQFF. CDR3 coding DNA: TGTGCCAGCAGAGCCCGGGACAGGGGTGAGCAGTTCTTC.

The genes are TRBV4-2 and TRBJ1-3; no clear D. Germline lookup yields CDR1 LGHNA and CDR2 YNFKEQ. This CDR3 is built from 14 residues. Trimming shortened V by 0 bases and J by 12 bases, and 15 bases separated the two germline ends. In nucleotides, the CDR3 is TGTGCCAGCAGCCAAGATACCGTCCCGGTGCTCATATATTTT. Translating it yields CASSQDTVPVLIYF.

The genes are TRBV19 and TRBJ1-1; 8 bases match TRBD1. This CDR3 has 14 residues. J gave up 0 bases and V 9 bases, and 6 bases lay outside the gene matches. From germline, CDR1 is LNHDA and CDR2 SQIVND (reference sequence). The CDR3 protein is CASGQGLMNTEAFF. The CDR3 DNA follows: TGTGCCAGCGGACAGGGCCTAATGAACACTGAAGCTTTCTTT.